Described below is a single TCR beta chain sequence and its context. Sample-barcoded 5' priming and a J-beta primer mix drove a second PCR of about 6 to 12 cycles. Each cDNA molecule was tagged by a template-switch adaptor that had 12 random nucleotides. One entry per CDR3 protein, called by TCRdb with MiXCR from the 5' RACE reads. The sample consists of about 1.5 million distinct CDR3 sequences, roughly two fifths of them appearing once. The CDR3 sequence is 13 residues long. Trimming removed 3 bases at V and 8 bases at J, with 13 bases between. This record comes from a study of blood T cells in healthy people across ages. Collection of around 10 milliliters of peripheral blood was performed for each donor.

V usage is TRBV23-1 and J usage is TRBJ1-2; D is undetermined. TRBV23-1 carries the ORF label, with uncertain function. This TCR derives from a woman aged 18-29 years in good health. Sequenced: blood. The CDR3: CASSHMNRRGYTF. Here the CDR3 DNA reads TGCGCCAGCAGTCATATGAATAGACGGGGCTACACCTTC.